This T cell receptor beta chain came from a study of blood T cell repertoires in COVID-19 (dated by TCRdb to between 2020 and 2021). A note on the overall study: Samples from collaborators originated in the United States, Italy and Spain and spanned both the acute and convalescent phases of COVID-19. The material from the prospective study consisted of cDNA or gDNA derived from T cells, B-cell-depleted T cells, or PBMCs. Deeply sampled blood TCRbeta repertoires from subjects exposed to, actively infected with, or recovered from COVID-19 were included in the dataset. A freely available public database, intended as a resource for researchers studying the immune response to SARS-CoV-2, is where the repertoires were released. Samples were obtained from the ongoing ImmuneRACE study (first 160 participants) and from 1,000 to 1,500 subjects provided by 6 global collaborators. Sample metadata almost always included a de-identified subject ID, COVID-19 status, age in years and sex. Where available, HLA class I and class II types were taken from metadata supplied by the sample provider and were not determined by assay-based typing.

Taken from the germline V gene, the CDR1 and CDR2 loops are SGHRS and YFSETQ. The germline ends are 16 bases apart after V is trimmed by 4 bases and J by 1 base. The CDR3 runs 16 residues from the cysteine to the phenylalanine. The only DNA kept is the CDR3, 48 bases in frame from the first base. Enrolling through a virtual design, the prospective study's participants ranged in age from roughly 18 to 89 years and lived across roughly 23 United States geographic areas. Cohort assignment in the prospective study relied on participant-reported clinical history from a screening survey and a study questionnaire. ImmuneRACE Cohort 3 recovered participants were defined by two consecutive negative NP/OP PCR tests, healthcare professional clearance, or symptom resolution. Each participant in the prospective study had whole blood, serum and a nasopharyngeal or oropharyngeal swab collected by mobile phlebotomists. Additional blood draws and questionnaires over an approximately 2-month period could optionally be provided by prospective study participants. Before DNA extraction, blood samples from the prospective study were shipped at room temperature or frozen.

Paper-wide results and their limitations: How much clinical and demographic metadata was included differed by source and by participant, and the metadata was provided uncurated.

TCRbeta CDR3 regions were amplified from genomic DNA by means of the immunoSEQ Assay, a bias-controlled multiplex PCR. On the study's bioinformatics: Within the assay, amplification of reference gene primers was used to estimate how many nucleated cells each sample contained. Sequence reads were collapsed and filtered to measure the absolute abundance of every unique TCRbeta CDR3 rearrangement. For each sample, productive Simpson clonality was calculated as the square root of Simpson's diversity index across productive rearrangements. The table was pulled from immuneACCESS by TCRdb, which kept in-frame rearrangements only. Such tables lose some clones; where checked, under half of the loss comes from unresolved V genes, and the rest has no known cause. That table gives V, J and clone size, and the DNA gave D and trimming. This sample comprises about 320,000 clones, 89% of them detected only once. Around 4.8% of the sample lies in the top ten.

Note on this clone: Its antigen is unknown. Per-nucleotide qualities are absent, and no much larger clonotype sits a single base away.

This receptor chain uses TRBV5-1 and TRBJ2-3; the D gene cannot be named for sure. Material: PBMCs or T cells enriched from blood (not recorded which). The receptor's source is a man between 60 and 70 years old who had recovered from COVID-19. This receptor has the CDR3 CASSQPLSEGTDTQYF. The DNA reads TGCGCCAGCAGCCAGCCTCTATCCGAGGGCACAGATACGCAGTATTTT. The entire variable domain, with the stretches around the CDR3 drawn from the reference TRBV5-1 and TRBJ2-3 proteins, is KAGVTQTPRYLIKTRGQQVTLSCSPISGHRSVSWYQQTPGQGLQFLFEYFSETQRNKGNFPGRFSGRQFSNSRSEMNVSTLELGDSALYLCASSQPLSEGTDTQYFGPGTRLTVL.